The rows below give T cell receptor beta chains drawn from one sample of a study of blood T cell repertoires in COVID-19. Data came from immunoSEQ multiplex PCR; TCRdb stores just in-frame clones and leaves some out. The sample carries around 210,000 clones, approximately 80% recorded once. The sequenced material came from peripheral blood. The receptor set was obtained from a human donor in a cohort sampled during active COVID-19. The CDR3 runs from the conserved cysteine through the conserved F or W. D genes are given only for firm matches. Some rows mark clone size as missing; the rest say once, few, many or name a class of expanded clone.

V gene: TRBV3-1/TRBV3-2; J gene: TRBJ1-1; D gene: NA; clone size: NA; CDR3 DNA: TGTGCCAGCAGCCTAACCGGGGGGGCTGTGGCTTTCTTT; CDR3 protein: CASSLTGGAVAFF
V gene: TRBV11-2; J gene: TRBJ2-2; D gene: TRBD2; clone size: NA; CDR3 DNA: TGTGCCAGCAGACGACTAGCGGGAGGATGGGACGGGGAGCTGTTTTTT; CDR3 protein: CASRRLAGGWDGELFF
V gene: TRBV23-1; J gene: TRBJ1-2; D gene: NA; clone size: NA; CDR3 DNA: TGCGCCAGCAGTCAACTAGGGACAAGGAGCAACTATGGCTACACCTTC; CDR3 protein: CASSQLGTRSNYGYTF
V gene: TRBV27; J gene: TRBJ2-7; D gene: TRBD1; clone size: NA; CDR3 DNA: TGTGCCAGCAGTAAAGAACAGGGGTTTTCCTACGGGCAGTACTTC; CDR3 protein: CASSKEQGFSYGQYF
V gene: TRBV5-1; J gene: TRBJ2-5; D gene: NA; clone size: NA; CDR3 DNA: TGCGCCAGCAGCTCCTCCGGGGTCATACTGCAAGAGACCCAGTACTTC; CDR3 protein: CASSSSGVILQETQYF
V gene: TRBV18; J gene: TRBJ1-5; D gene: NA; clone size: NA; CDR3 DNA: TGTGCCAGCTCACCGAGTCGATATCAGCCCCAGCATTTT; CDR3 protein: CASSPSRYQPQHF
V gene: TRBV9; J gene: TRBJ1-6; D gene: NA; clone size: NA; CDR3 DNA: TGTGCCAGCAGCGAGCGCCCCGGGAATTCACCCCTCCACTTT; CDR3 protein: CASSERPGNSPLHF
V gene: TRBV7-9; J gene: TRBJ2-7; D gene: TRBD1; clone size: NA; CDR3 DNA: TGTGCCAGCAGCTTAGTCGGACAGGGGATTGCCGAGCAGTACTTC; CDR3 protein: CASSLVGQGIAEQYF
V gene: TRBV25-1; J gene: TRBJ1-4; D gene: NA; clone size: NA; CDR3 DNA: TGTGCCAGCAGTGCAACGGGAACAGGGTTGAAGGAAAAACTGTTTTTT; CDR3 protein: CASSATGTGLKEKLFF
V gene: TRBV6-6; J gene: TRBJ2-7; D gene: TRBD2; clone size: NA; CDR3 DNA: TGTGCCAGCAGCCCGGGAGGGAGTCTCTACGAGCAGTACTTC; CDR3 protein: CASSPGGSLYEQYF
V gene: TRBV27; J gene: TRBJ1-5; D gene: TRBD1; clone size: NA; CDR3 DNA: TGTGCCAGCAGGCCAGGGGGATTGAGTCAGCCCCAGCATTTT; CDR3 protein: CASRPGGLSQPQHF
V gene: TRBV4-2; J gene: TRBJ2-1; D gene: TRBD2; clone size: NA; CDR3 DNA: TGTGCCAGCAGCCAATTTAGCGGGAGGTCCTACAATGAGCAGTTCTTC; CDR3 protein: CASSQFSGRSYNEQFF
V gene: TRBV7-2; J gene: TRBJ2-6; D gene: NA; clone size: few; CDR3 DNA: TGTGCCAGCAGCCGCTCTGGGGCCAACGTCCTGACTTTC; CDR3 protein: CASSRSGANVLTF
V gene: TRBV28; J gene: TRBJ2-7; D gene: TRBD1; clone size: NA; CDR3 DNA: TGTGCCAGCAGTTCAGGGGACAGAAACTCCTACGAGCAGTACTTC; CDR3 protein: CASSSGDRNSYEQYF
V gene: TRBV2; J gene: TRBJ2-3; D gene: NA; clone size: NA; CDR3 DNA: TGTGCCAGCAGTGGGGGAGCTAGCACAGATACGCAGTATTTT; CDR3 protein: CASSGGASTDTQYF
V gene: TRBV7-9; J gene: TRBJ2-7; D gene: TRBD1; clone size: NA; CDR3 DNA: TGTGCCAGCAGCTTAGATCTAAGGCAGGGGGCCTACGAGCAGTACTTC; CDR3 protein: CASSLDLRQGAYEQYF
V gene: TRBV7-9; J gene: TRBJ2-3; D gene: TRBD2; clone size: NA; CDR3 DNA: TGTGCCAGCAGCTTTTACGGAAGCGGGAAACGCACAGATACGCAGTATTTT; CDR3 protein: CASSFYGSGKRTDTQYF
V gene: TRBV14; J gene: TRBJ2-1; D gene: NA; clone size: NA; CDR3 DNA: TGTGCCAGCAGCCAAGGCCGGGACACCCGAGACAATGAGCAGTTCTTC; CDR3 protein: CASSQGRDTRDNEQFF
V gene: TRBV3-1/TRBV3-2; J gene: TRBJ1-1; D gene: NA; clone size: NA; CDR3 DNA: TGTGCCAGCAGCCCGCGGGGCAGGATGAAGACTGAAGCTTTCTTT; CDR3 protein: CASSPRGRMKTEAFF
V gene: TRBV28; J gene: TRBJ2-7; D gene: TRBD1; clone size: NA; CDR3 DNA: TGTGCCAGCAGTTACTTAGGACAGGGACGCGAGCAGTACTTC; CDR3 protein: CASSYLGQGREQYF
V gene: TRBV3-1/TRBV3-2; J gene: TRBJ2-3; D gene: TRBD2; clone size: NA; CDR3 DNA: TGTGCCAGCAGCCTCCGAAGGGGAGGGGTGAGGGGAGATACGCAGTATTTT; CDR3 protein: CASSLRRGGVRGDTQYF
V gene: TRBV6-5; J gene: TRBJ2-2; D gene: TRBD1; clone size: NA; CDR3 DNA: TGTGCCAGCAACCCGGGACAGGGTAGGACCGGGGAGCTGTTTTTT; CDR3 protein: CASNPGQGRTGELFF
V gene: TRBV28; J gene: TRBJ2-7; D gene: NA; clone size: NA; CDR3 DNA: TGTGCCAGCAGTCCCCTGGCCATCCGCTACGAGCAGTACTTC; CDR3 protein: CASSPLAIRYEQYF
V gene: TRBV18; J gene: TRBJ2-7; D gene: NA; clone size: few; CDR3 DNA: TGTGCCAGCTCACCAAATCCAGGGGCATACGAGCAGTACTTC; CDR3 protein: CASSPNPGAYEQYF
V gene: TRBV28; J gene: TRBJ1-1; D gene: NA; clone size: few; CDR3 DNA: TGTGCCAGCAGTTTTGCGCGCTGGCGGCCATTGAACACTGAAGCTTTCTTT; CDR3 protein: CASSFARWRPLNTEAFF
V gene: TRBV5-4; J gene: TRBJ2-3; D gene: NA; clone size: once; CDR3 DNA: TGTGCCAGCAGCTTGGGGACAACTAGCACAGATACGCAGTATTTT; CDR3 protein: CASSLGTTSTDTQYF
V gene: TRBV6-6; J gene: TRBJ1-1; D gene: TRBD1; clone size: NA; CDR3 DNA: TGTGCCAGCAGTTACTCGACAGGGGGGCCCGCTGAAGCTTTCTTT; CDR3 protein: CASSYSTGGPAEAFF
V gene: TRBV19; J gene: TRBJ2-5; D gene: NA; clone size: NA; CDR3 DNA: TGTGCCAGTACCTCTTCGGGGTCTCTGGAGACCCAGTACTTC; CDR3 protein: CASTSSGSLETQYF
V gene: TRBV20-1; J gene: TRBJ2-5; D gene: NA; clone size: NA; CDR3 DNA: TGCAGTGGAGGGTTAGGGGAGACCCAGTACTTC; CDR3 protein: CSGGLGETQYF
V gene: TRBV7-6; J gene: TRBJ2-7; D gene: NA; clone size: few; CDR3 DNA: TGTGCCAGCAGCTTAGCGGCAGGGAACGAGCAGTACTTC; CDR3 protein: CASSLAAGNEQYF
V gene: TRBV18; J gene: TRBJ2-7; D gene: TRBD1; clone size: NA; CDR3 DNA: TGTGCCAGCTCACCTAAAACAGGGACAGGGGGGAGCTACGAGCAGTACTTC; CDR3 protein: CASSPKTGTGGSYEQYF
V gene: TRBV3-1/TRBV3-2; J gene: TRBJ2-7; D gene: TRBD2; clone size: NA; CDR3 DNA: TGTGCCAGCAGCCAGGGGGTGGGACTAGTGAGCGAGCAGTACTTC; CDR3 protein: CASSQGVGLVSEQYF
V gene: TRBV5-1; J gene: TRBJ2-7; D gene: NA; clone size: NA; CDR3 DNA: TGCGCCAGCAGCCACAGGCAGCCCGGGGAGGAGGAGCAGTACTTC; CDR3 protein: CASSHRQPGEEEQYF
V gene: TRBV11-2; J gene: TRBJ2-7; D gene: NA; clone size: NA; CDR3 DNA: TGTGCCAGCAGCTTGGGGCAGGCCCACGAGCAGTACTTC; CDR3 protein: CASSLGQAHEQYF
V gene: TRBV6-4; J gene: TRBJ2-1; D gene: TRBD2; clone size: NA; CDR3 DNA: TGTGCCAGCATGGCGACTAGCGGGAGTGGGAATGAGCAGTTCTTC; CDR3 protein: CASMATSGSGNEQFF
V gene: TRBV5-6; J gene: TRBJ2-1; D gene: NA; clone size: NA; CDR3 DNA: TGTGCCAGCAGCTTTGTTGCGGGTTCCTACAATGAGCAGTTCTTC; CDR3 protein: CASSFVAGSYNEQFF
V gene: TRBV10-3; J gene: TRBJ1-1; D gene: TRBD1; clone size: NA; CDR3 DNA: TGTGCCATCAGTGGGGGACAGGCTCTGCGAGCTTTCTTT; CDR3 protein: CAISGGQALRAFF
V gene: TRBV3-1/TRBV3-2; J gene: TRBJ2-3; D gene: TRBD2; clone size: NA; CDR3 DNA: TGTGCCAGCAGCCAAGATCTAGGACTAGCGGGAGGGCCAGATACGCAGTATTTT; CDR3 protein: CASSQDLGLAGGPDTQYF
V gene: TRBV4-2; J gene: TRBJ2-5; D gene: NA; clone size: NA; CDR3 DNA: TGTGCCAGCAGCCAAGCAGGACAGCAAGAGACCCAGTACTTC; CDR3 protein: CASSQAGQQETQYF
V gene: TRBV5-4; J gene: TRBJ2-5; D gene: TRBD2; clone size: NA; CDR3 DNA: TGTGCCAGCAGCTTGTCCGGGACTAGCCAAGAGACCCAGTACTTC; CDR3 protein: CASSLSGTSQETQYF
V gene: TRBV3-1/TRBV3-2; J gene: TRBJ2-5; D gene: NA; clone size: NA; CDR3 DNA: TGTGCCAGCAGCCAAGATTGGGGCAGGATATACCAAGAGACCCAGTACTTC; CDR3 protein: CASSQDWGRIYQETQYF
V gene: TRBV21-1; J gene: TRBJ2-3; D gene: NA; clone size: NA; CDR3 DNA: TGTGCCAGCAGCAAAATCGGAGGACATCATGGGACTAGCACAGATACGCAGTATTTT; CDR3 protein: CASSKIGGHHGTSTDTQYF
V gene: TRBV29-1; J gene: TRBJ2-5; D gene: NA; clone size: NA; CDR3 DNA: TGCAGCGCCCGACGAAATCCGGCGACCCGAGGAGAGACCCAGTACTTC; CDR3 protein: CSARRNPATRGETQYF
V gene: TRBV10-3; J gene: TRBJ2-1; D gene: NA; clone size: NA; CDR3 DNA: TGTGCCATGGCCTCTGCTAGCTCCTACAATGAGCAGTTCTTC; CDR3 protein: CAMASASSYNEQFF
V gene: TRBV19; J gene: TRBJ2-6; D gene: NA; clone size: NA; CDR3 DNA: TGTGCCAGTAGTATACCCGGGACAAGAACTGGGGCCAACGTCCTGACTTTC; CDR3 protein: CASSIPGTRTGANVLTF
V gene: TRBV5-1; J gene: TRBJ2-7; D gene: TRBD1; clone size: NA; CDR3 DNA: TGCGCCAGCAGCCCCCGGGACAGAGGGTACGAGCAGTACTTC; CDR3 protein: CASSPRDRGYEQYF
V gene: TRBV27; J gene: TRBJ2-5; D gene: TRBD2; clone size: once; CDR3 DNA: TGTGCCAGCAGTTTATCGGGACTAGCAGAGACCCAGTACTTC; CDR3 protein: CASSLSGLAETQYF
V gene: TRBV19; J gene: TRBJ2-7; D gene: NA; clone size: NA; CDR3 DNA: TGTGCCAGTAGTTTCGGGACTGCCGGGGAGCAGTACTTC; CDR3 protein: CASSFGTAGEQYF
V gene: TRBV25-1; J gene: TRBJ1-2; D gene: TRBD1; clone size: NA; CDR3 DNA: TGTGCCAGCAGTGAAGGGGACAGTAAAGGCTACACCTTC; CDR3 protein: CASSEGDSKGYTF
V gene: TRBV5-1; J gene: TRBJ2-1; D gene: TRBD1; clone size: once; CDR3 DNA: TGCGCCAGCAGCGCAGGACAGGGGGAGTACAATGAGCAGTTCTTC; CDR3 protein: CASSAGQGEYNEQFF
V gene: TRBV7-9; J gene: TRBJ2-5; D gene: NA; clone size: once; CDR3 DNA: TGTGCCAGCAGCTTTGCAGGGGAATCGGAGACCCAGTACTTC; CDR3 protein: CASSFAGESETQYF
V gene: TRBV29-1; J gene: TRBJ1-3; D gene: NA; clone size: NA; CDR3 DNA: TGCAGCGTTGTCCTGATGGGGGGGCGAGGTGGAAACACCATATATTTT; CDR3 protein: CSVVLMGGRGGNTIYF
V gene: TRBV6-1; J gene: TRBJ2-1; D gene: TRBD2; clone size: NA; CDR3 DNA: TGTGCCAGCAGTGAGCGGGAGACCATTGAGCAGTTCTTC; CDR3 protein: CASSERETIEQFF
V gene: TRBV6-2/TRBV6-3; J gene: TRBJ2-7; D gene: TRBD1; clone size: NA; CDR3 DNA: TGTGCCAGCAGTCGCCCCAACAGGGGTTCCGAGCAGTACTTC; CDR3 protein: CASSRPNRGSEQYF
V gene: TRBV3-1/TRBV3-2; J gene: TRBJ2-1; D gene: TRBD2; clone size: NA; CDR3 DNA: TGTGCCAGCAGCCATGTTCTAGCGGGAGGGGAAAATGAGCAGTTCTTC; CDR3 protein: CASSHVLAGGENEQFF
V gene: TRBV5-6; J gene: TRBJ2-1; D gene: NA; clone size: NA; CDR3 DNA: TGTGCCAGCGGCGGGGTAGGGAGCTCCTACAATGAGCAGTTCTTC; CDR3 protein: CASGGVGSSYNEQFF
V gene: TRBV6-6; J gene: TRBJ1-5; D gene: TRBD1; clone size: NA; CDR3 DNA: TGTGCCAGCAGTCCGAAGGACAGGGGGCTCGATCAGCCCCAGCATTTT; CDR3 protein: CASSPKDRGLDQPQHF
V gene: TRBV23-1; J gene: TRBJ2-5; D gene: NA; clone size: NA; CDR3 DNA: TGCGCCAGCAGTCAGGAGGCTGATCAAGAGACCCAGTACTTC; CDR3 protein: CASSQEADQETQYF